The rows below give T cell receptor beta chains drawn from one sample of a study of blood T cells in healthy people across ages. TCRdb re-called the 5' RACE reads with MiXCR, one entry per CDR3 protein. The data contain hundreds of thousands of distinct CDR3 sequences, under 30% of them singletons. The specimen was blood. These receptors all come from a woman older than 75 in good health. Both conserved end residues are part of each CDR3. The D gene is left open where the match is weak. Clone size is not always given. Where it is, it says once, few, many or a class for expanded clones.

J gene,clone size,D gene,V gene,CDR3 protein,CDR3 DNA
TRBJ1-1,many,TRBD1,TRBV18,CASSPIQGRHTEAFF,TGTGCCAGCTCACCAATACAGGGGCGCCACACTGAAGCTTTCTTT
TRBJ1-5,.,.,TRBV28,CAVMNGGTNNQPQHF,TGTGCCGTAATGAATGGAGGGACCAACAACCAGCCCCAGCATTTT
TRBJ2-7,many,.,TRBV12-3/TRBV12-4,CATGKGRDRFYEQYF,TGTGCCACAGGAAAGGGCAGGGACCGTTTCTACGAGCAGTACTTC
TRBJ2-1,many,.,TRBV15,CATSRAGGRAYNEQFF,TGTGCCACCAGCAGAGCAGGGGGGAGGGCCTACAATGAGCAGTTCTTC
TRBJ2-1,many,TRBD1,TRBV11-1,CASSWEMTGQGWEQFF,TGTGCCAGCAGCTGGGAGATGACAGGGCAGGGGTGGGAGCAGTTCTTC
TRBJ1-4,many,.,TRBV3-1,CASSPGLINEKLFF,TGTGCCAGCAGCCCGGGTCTAATTAATGAAAAACTGTTTTTT
TRBJ2-7,many,.,TRBV14,CASSPYIQGYEQYF,TGTGCCAGCAGCCCTTACATTCAGGGCTACGAGCAGTACTTC
TRBJ1-5,many,.,TRBV7-9,CASSKDSSNQPQHF,TGTGCCAGCAGCAAAGACAGCAGTAATCAGCCCCAGCATTTT
TRBJ2-1,.,TRBD1,TRBV7-8,CASSQGTGANNEQFF,TGTGCCAGCAGCCAAGGGACAGGGGCCAACAATGAGCAGTTCTTC
TRBJ2-5,few,TRBD2,TRBV18,CASSSFRASGAVQETQYF,TGTGCCAGCTCGAGCTTCAGGGCTAGCGGGGCCGTCCAAGAGACCCAGTACTTC
TRBJ1-1,.,.,TRBV4-2,CASSQNDGSTEAFF,TGTGCCAGCAGCCAAAACGACGGGAGCACTGAAGCTTTCTTT
TRBJ1-2,.,.,TRBV30,CAWSARRGYTF,TGTGCCTGGAGTGCCCGGAGAGGCTACACCTTC
TRBJ1-2,.,TRBD1,TRBV19,CARRDREVGYTF,TGTGCCAGGAGGGACAGGGAGGTCGGCTACACCTTC
TRBJ1-5,.,TRBD1,TRBV20-1,CSAPPPGRQGWYQPQHF,TGCAGTGCCCCCCCGCCCGGTAGACAGGGATGGTATCAGCCCCAGCATTTT
TRBJ2-7,.,.,TRBV19,CASSIGQISYEQYF,TGTGCCAGTAGTATCGGTCAGATCTCCTACGAGCAGTACTTC
TRBJ2-1,many,.,TRBV6-1,CASSEVFSGAAYNEQFF,TGTGCCAGCAGTGAAGTGTTCTCGGGGGCGGCCTACAATGAGCAGTTCTTC
TRBJ2-7,many,TRBD2,TRBV4-1,CASSQELAGVYEQYF,TGCGCCAGCAGCCAAGAACTAGCGGGGGTTTACGAGCAGTACTTC
TRBJ2-5,many,.,TRBV20-1,CSALYPPGQQETQYF,TGCAGTGCCCTCTACCCCCCTGGCCAACAAGAGACCCAGTACTTC
TRBJ2-7,many,.,TRBV29-1,CSVLDPIEGYEQYF,TGCAGCGTACTGGACCCCATAGAGGGCTACGAGCAGTACTTC
TRBJ2-7,.,TRBD1,TRBV7-2,CASSSLDRTYEQYF,TGTGCCAGCAGCTCTTTGGACAGGACCTACGAGCAGTACTTC
TRBJ2-3,many,.,TRBV4-1,CASSPIRGTGTDTQYF,TGCGCCAGCAGCCCAATAAGAGGGACTGGCACAGATACGCAGTATTTT
TRBJ1-1,.,.,TRBV6-5,CASSYGTVNTEAFF,TGTGCCAGCAGTTACGGGACTGTGAACACTGAAGCTTTCTTT
TRBJ1-2,few,.,TRBV27,CASSYLSAIPYGYTF,TGTGCCAGCAGTTATTTGAGTGCAATACCCTATGGCTACACCTTC
TRBJ2-3,many,.,TRBV9,CASSVALGANTQYF,TGTGCCAGCAGCGTAGCGCTAGGGGCGAATACGCAGTATTTT
TRBJ1-2,once,.,TRBV7-9,CASSYDRLNGYTF,TGTGCCAGCAGCTACGACAGGTTAAATGGCTACACCTTC
TRBJ2-7,many,TRBD1,TRBV9,CASSVLPGQGHEQYF,TGTGCCAGCAGCGTATTACCGGGACAGGGGCACGAGCAGTACTTC
TRBJ2-7,many,TRBD2,TRBV20-1,CSARPSGVYEQYF,TGCAGTGCTAGGCCTAGCGGGGTCTACGAGCAGTACTTC
TRBJ2-3,many,.,TRBV7-3,CASSLSPVSGDTQYF,TGTGCCAGCAGCTTGTCCCCTGTTTCCGGAGATACGCAGTATTTT
TRBJ2-3,many,TRBD2,TRBV9,CASSSRLAGPTDTQYF,TGTGCCAGCAGCTCCCGACTAGCGGGGCCCACAGATACGCAGTATTTT
TRBJ2-1,many,.,TRBV6-1,CASSEGISSYNEQFF,TGTGCCAGCAGTGAGGGAATAAGCTCCTACAATGAGCAGTTCTTC
TRBJ2-5,many,TRBD2,TRBV4-2,CASSQDRLAVPALEQETQYF,TGTGCCAGCAGCCAAGATAGGCTAGCGGTACCGGCACTCGAGCAAGAGACCCAGTACTTC
TRBJ2-5,.,.,TRBV28,CASSHNGGTQYF,TGTGCCAGCAGTCACAACGGAGGGACCCAGTACTTC
TRBJ2-6,many,.,TRBV29-1,CSVVSGANVLTF,TGCAGCGTTGTCTCCGGGGCCAACGTCCTGACTTTC
TRBJ1-2,.,.,TRBV5-1,CASSLDVRAPGYTF,TGCGCCAGCAGCTTGGATGTCCGGGCCCCCGGCTACACCTTC
TRBJ2-1,many,.,TRBV20-1,CSAGGGRGNEQFF,TGCAGTGCTGGGGGGGGGCGGGGCAATGAGCAGTTCTTC
TRBJ1-2,.,.,TRBV30,CASNWGRGGGYTF,TGTGCCTCAAATTGGGGCAGGGGAGGTGGCTACACCTTC
TRBJ2-4,.,.,TRBV6-1,CASSEPVGKVAKDIQYF,TGTGCCAGCAGTGAACCGGTAGGGAAAGTGGCCAAAGACATTCAGTACTTC
TRBJ2-1,many,.,TRBV7-9,CASSLGEYNEQFF,TGTGCCAGCAGCTTGGGGGAGTACAATGAGCAGTTCTTC
TRBJ1-1,few,.,TRBV7-3,CASSLRPRDVNTEAFF,TGTGCCAGCAGCTTAAGACCGCGAGACGTGAACACTGAAGCTTTCTTT
TRBJ1-1,few,.,TRBV9,CASSVDDGREAFF,TGTGCCAGCAGCGTAGACGACGGAAGGGAAGCTTTCTTT
TRBJ2-5,.,.,TRBV5-1,CASSLPTGFNEQYF,TGCGCCAGCAGTCTACCTACAGGTTTCAATGAGCAGTACTTC
TRBJ1-2,once,.,TRBV15,CATSPVRAKGGYTF,TGTGCCACCAGTCCAGTCCGGGCCAAAGGGGGCTACACCTTC
TRBJ1-6,few,.,TRBV5-6,CASSFWVPKNNSPLHF,TGTGCCAGCAGCTTCTGGGTTCCAAAGAATAATTCACCCCTCCACTTT
TRBJ2-5,.,TRBD2,TRBV5-1,CASSLSPAGGRETQYF,TGCGCCAGCAGCTTGAGCCCTGCGGGAGGGCGGGAGACCCAGTACTTC
TRBJ1-2,many,.,TRBV15,CATSTPVPIGGYTF,TGTGCCACCAGCACCCCAGTTCCTATTGGTGGCTACACCTTC
TRBJ2-6,many,TRBD1,TRBV7-8,CASSLRDRGTLSGANVLTF,TGTGCCAGCAGCCTTCGGGACAGGGGGACGCTCTCTGGGGCCAACGTCCTGACTTTC
TRBJ2-1,.,.,TRBV20-1,CSAKDGSYEQFF,TGCAGTGCAAAGGACGGGTCCTACGAGCAGTTCTTC
TRBJ2-1,many,.,TRBV6-1,CASSEWDGNNEQFF,TGTGCCAGCAGTGAATGGGACGGAAACAATGAGCAGTTCTTC
TRBJ1-1,many,.,TRBV4-3,CASSQDGSNTEAFF,TGCGCCAGCAGCCAAGACGGATCCAACACTGAAGCTTTCTTT
TRBJ2-1,.,.,TRBV5-1,CASSPSPSGGYNEQFF,TGCGCCAGCAGTCCCAGTCCTTCCGGTGGCTACAATGAGCAGTTCTTC
TRBJ2-3,many,TRBD1,TRBV9,CASSEQGIGDTQYF,TGTGCCAGCAGTGAACAGGGGATTGGAGATACGCAGTATTTT
TRBJ2-3,many,.,TRBV7-9,CASSLNRGPPGDTQYF,TGTGCCAGCAGCTTGAACCGGGGCCCCCCTGGGGATACGCAGTATTTT
TRBJ2-7,many,.,TRBV7-9,CASSPVGINSYEQYF,TGTGCCAGCAGCCCTGTCGGCATAAACTCCTACGAGCAGTACTTC
TRBJ2-7,few,.,TRBV6-1,CASTAPTEQYF,TGTGCCAGCACCGCGCCGACCGAGCAGTACTTC
TRBJ1-6,many,.,TRBV3-1,CASSQGFNSPLHF,TGTGCCAGCAGCCAGGGATTCAATTCACCCCTCCACTTT
TRBJ2-3,.,TRBD2,TRBV28,CASSLYTSGGAGGTDTQYF,TGTGCCAGCAGTTTATATACTAGCGGGGGGGCCGGGGGCACAGATACGCAGTATTTT
TRBJ1-2,many,.,TRBV5-1,CASGEDRSNYGYTF,TGCGCCAGCGGCGAAGACAGGTCGAACTATGGCTACACCTTC
TRBJ1-5,many,TRBD1,TRBV29-1,CSVTPTGDSNQPQHF,TGCAGCGTTACACCTACAGGGGATAGCAATCAGCCCCAGCATTTT
TRBJ1-4,many,.,TRBV7-3,CASSLIAGEKLFF,TGTGCCAGCAGCTTAATAGCAGGGGAGAAACTGTTTTTT
TRBJ1-5,few,.,TRBV19,CASSTPVPGRNQPQHF,TGTGCCAGTAGTACCCCGGTGCCAGGCCGCAATCAACCCCAGCATTTT